These T cell receptor beta chains were read from a single sample in a study of cytomegalovirus exposure and HLA in healthy donors. Repertoires were generated with immunoSEQ multiplex PCR, while TCRdb's copy carries only in-frame clones and drops some. Of roughly 120,000 clones in the sample, approximately 81% were seen once. Sequenced material: PBMCs. The receptors derive from a man younger than 35 in good health and CMV-seronegative. The CDR3 runs from the conserved cysteine through the conserved F or W. The D gene is left open where the match is weak. Some rows mark clone size as missing; the rest say once, few, many or name a class of expanded clone.

TRBJ2-1,TRBV4-1,-,TRBD2,TGCGCCAGCAGCCATCACGCGGGGGGGAATGAGCAGTTCTTC,CASSHHAGGNEQFF
TRBJ1-2,TRBV9,once,-,TGTGCCAGCAGCGTAGTGGGGGCTTCTAACTATGGCTACACCTTC,CASSVVGASNYGYTF
TRBJ1-5,TRBV11-2,-,-,TGTGCCAGCAGCTTAGGTCAGGGTATCAATCAGCCCCAGCATTTT,CASSLGQGINQPQHF
TRBJ1-1,TRBV6-1,-,TRBD1,TGTGCCAGCAGTGGACAGGGTTTTTCTGAAGCTTTCTTT,CASSGQGFSEAFF
TRBJ2-5,TRBV7-2,-,TRBD2,TGTGCCAGCAGCTTATCGACCCTAGCGGGGCAAGAGACCCAGTACTTC,CASSLSTLAGQETQYF
TRBJ2-3,TRBV28,few,TRBD2,TGTGCCAGCAGTTTAGGGTGGACTAGCGGGAGAGTAACAGATACGCAGTATTTT,CASSLGWTSGRVTDTQYF
TRBJ1-1,TRBV10-3,-,TRBD1,TGTGCCACTACAGTTACAGGGGACGGCACTGAAGCTTTCTTT,CATTVTGDGTEAFF
TRBJ1-5,TRBV9,-,-,TGTGCCAGCAGCGTAGATGACAGTGCGGGCAATCAGCCCCAGCATTTT,CASSVDDSAGNQPQHF
TRBJ2-7,TRBV28,-,-,TGTGCCAGCAGGGGGGCCAGCTTCTACGAGCAGTACTTC,CASRGASFYEQYF
TRBJ1-2,TRBV18,-,-,TGTGCCAGCTCACCGACCGACACCTCCTACTATGGCTACACCTTC,CASSPTDTSYYGYTF
TRBJ2-1,TRBV18,-,TRBD2,TGTGCCAGCTCGGCCGGGACTAGCGGGTACAATGAGCAGTTCTTC,CASSAGTSGYNEQFF
TRBJ2-1,TRBV9,-,TRBD1,TGTGCCAGCAGCGTAGGCGGGACAGGGAGTGAGCAGTTCTTC,CASSVGGTGSEQFF
TRBJ2-3,TRBV19,-,TRBD2,TGTGCCAGTAGTGGATCCCAACTAGCGGGAGGGGCAGATACGCAGTATTTT,CASSGSQLAGGADTQYF
TRBJ1-2,TRBV13,-,TRBD1,TGTGCCACCGAACGTCGCGACAGGGGTAGGCATGGCTACACCTTC,CATERRDRGRHGYTF
TRBJ2-7,TRBV14,-,TRBD2,TGTGCCAGCAGCCTTAGCGGGGGGGTCTACGAGCAGTACTTC,CASSLSGGVYEQYF
TRBJ2-7,TRBV28,-,TRBD1,TGTGCCAGCAGTCCGGACAGGGGGCGGGGCGAGCAGTACTTC,CASSPDRGRGEQYF
TRBJ2-5,TRBV5-5,-,TRBD2,TGTGCCAGCGGAGGGACTAGCGGGACACTCCAAGAGACCCAGTACTTC,CASGGTSGTLQETQYF
TRBJ2-3,TRBV14,-,TRBD2,TGTGCCAGCAGCCAAGGGGTGGATGCGGGAGCAGATACGCAGTATTTT,CASSQGVDAGADTQYF
TRBJ2-2,TRBV11-3,few,-,TGTGCCAGCAGCAACTTTCCTAACACCGGGGAGCTGTTTTTT,CASSNFPNTGELFF
TRBJ2-1,TRBV27,-,TRBD2,TGTGCCAGCAGTTTGGTCCTTAGCGGGGGCTCCTACAATGAGCAGTTCTTC,CASSLVLSGGSYNEQFF
TRBJ2-5,TRBV12-5,-,-,TGTGCTAGTGGTTTCGGACAAGAGACCCAGTACTTC,CASGFGQETQYF
TRBJ2-3,TRBV5-1,-,TRBD2,TGCGCCAGCAGCCTGGGACTAGCGGGGTTAGCAGATACGCAGTATTTT,CASSLGLAGLADTQYF
TRBJ2-5,TRBV9,-,-,TGTGCCAGCAGCGTAGGTATCGGTTACCAAGAGACCCAGTACTTC,CASSVGIGYQETQYF
TRBJ2-1,TRBV7-9,-,TRBD2,TGTGCCAGCAGCTTATCCGGGACTAGCGGGAGCGTATTTTATATCTTC,CASSLSGTSGSVFYIF
TRBJ2-1,TRBV7-6,-,TRBD1,TGTGCCAGCAGCTCCAGGGGGTTCGGGGAGCAGTTCTTC,CASSSRGFGEQFF
TRBJ1-3,TRBV6-1,-,TRBD1,TGTGCCAGCAGTGCCTGGACAGGGAGTCTCGCTGGAAACACCATATATTTT,CASSAWTGSLAGNTIYF
TRBJ2-1,TRBV29-1,-,-,TGCAGCGTTGAAGCCCTGGCAGGGAAGGGGAATGAGCAGTTCTTC,CSVEALAGKGNEQFF
TRBJ2-1,TRBV27,few,TRBD2,TGTGCCAGCATTCCAAGGGGCCTAGCGGGACCCTCCTACAATGAGCAGTTCTTC,CASIPRGLAGPSYNEQFF
TRBJ1-2,TRBV28,-,-,TGTGCCAGCAGACCAAGTTGGGGGGGCCTGGGCTATGGCTACACCTTC,CASRPSWGGLGYGYTF
TRBJ2-7,TRBV5-6,-,TRBD2,TGTGCCAGCAGCTTTAGCGGGAGATTCCCCTACGAGCAGTACTTC,CASSFSGRFPYEQYF
TRBJ2-7,TRBV6-5,-,-,TGTGCCAGCAGTTATGGTGGCCTCCTTGAGCAGTACTTC,CASSYGGLLEQYF
TRBJ1-5,TRBV5-4,-,TRBD1,TGTGCCAGCAGCGGGGGACAGGATAGCAATCAGCCCCAGCATTTT,CASSGGQDSNQPQHF
TRBJ2-1,TRBV4-2,-,-,TGTGCCAGCAGCCAGGGGCAGGGCCCTCGGGACAATGAGCAGTTCTTC,CASSQGQGPRDNEQFF
TRBJ1-2,TRBV7-9,-,-,TGTGCCAGCAGCTTAGCTGACAGAAGGAACTATGGCTACACCTTC,CASSLADRRNYGYTF
TRBJ1-5,TRBV12-5,-,TRBD1,TGTGCTAGTGGTTTGGGTACAGGGGGCGTTAATCAGCCCCAGCATTTT,CASGLGTGGVNQPQHF
TRBJ2-7,TRBV5-4,-,TRBD2,TGTGCCAGCAGCTTGTTTCTAGCGGGACCCTACGAGCAGTACTTC,CASSLFLAGPYEQYF
TRBJ2-5,TRBV5-1,-,TRBD2,TGCGCCAGCAGCTGGAGGACTAGCGGGAGGGCCAAAGAGACCCAGTACTTC,CASSWRTSGRAKETQYF
TRBJ2-4,TRBV9,-,-,TGTGCCAGCAGCGTAGGAGGCGGGATAAACATTCAGTACTTC,CASSVGGGINIQYF
TRBJ2-3,TRBV19,-,-,TGTGCCACCGGACGTGAACTAGCATCGAATACGCAGTATTTT,CATGRELASNTQYF